The clone carrying this T cell receptor beta chain is a singleton in its sample. The antigen remains undetermined. The method was immunoSEQ multiplex PCR; TCRdb's version includes in-frame clones alone and lacks a portion of them. The sample has tens of thousands of clones, approximately 90% seen once. The record originates from a study of OX40 agonist ivuxolimab in advanced cancers. The overall study: Those enrolled were approximately 78% male, with a mean age of around 58 years and ages from about 20 to 90. Overall study results and limits: Still undetermined is the antigen specificity of the expanded peripheral T cells.

This clonotype was obtained from an adult with an advanced solid tumor such as melanoma, head and neck, liver or kidney cancer. The starting material was CD4+ or CD8+ T cells sorted from blood, obtained in a trial of the OX40 agonist ivuxolimab.

The CDR3 sequence: CSARDRGDSGANVLTF. CDR3 nucleotide sequence: TGCAGCGCGAGGGACAGGGGGGACTCTGGGGCCAACGTCCTGACTTTC. V is TRBV29-1 and J is TRBJ2-6, with 11 bases aligning to TRBD1. The CDR3 spans 16 residues. V gave up 7 bases and J gave up 0 bases; unmatched junction bases: 5. The germline V gene encodes CDR1 SQVTM and CDR2 ANQGSEA.